This TCR beta chain was sequenced in a study of T cell repertoires in cytomegalovirus infection (dated by TCRdb to between 2018 and 2021). Background for the entire study: Donor HLA type was relevant to the analysis, as public TCR beta signatures indicated carriage of CMV infection together with the matching HLA type. On the study overall, not on this receptor specifically: In both this cohort and an independent cohort of several hundred donors, the cumulative frequency of public TCR beta family members distinguished carriers of CMV infection plus the relevant HLA type. The ex vivo response was dominated by HLA-C-restricted CMV-specific TCR beta clonotypes, which also provided the single most frequent clonotype in two of eight donors.

The CDR3 has 15 amino acids, counting the end cysteine and phenylalanine. Here the CDR3 DNA is all that survives: 45 bases in frame from base 1. Based on the germline V gene, the CDR1 and CDR2 sequences are SGHDT and YYEEEE. V is reduced by 0 bases and J by 4 bases, leaving a spacing of 13 bases between them. This clonotype was detected only a few times. It lacks a known antigen. It has no much larger one-base neighbor in the sample; base qualities were not kept. Data came from an Illumina HiSeq 1500. TCRdb itself trimmed the public reads at Q25 with fastp, ran MiXCR and retained productive beta chains. Rows with one shared CDR3 protein collapse into an entry with the most common genes and DNA. The table for this sample lists hundreds of thousands of distinct CDR3 sequences; approximately 25% of them were counted only once. Around 8% of the sample is held by the ten biggest clonotypes.

Sequencing was carried out using CD8+ T cells from PBMCs. The TCR was taken from a human donor in good health (CMV status not recorded). Some clones in this sample may be carry-over from other donors' samples. Here the chain combines TRBV5-6 and TRBJ1-1; the D gene cannot be named for sure. The DNA sequence is given as TGTGCCAGCAGCTTGGGCCCTACCGCGGGCACTGAAGCTTTCTTT. This is translated as CASSLGPTAGTEAFF.